The source of this T cell receptor beta chain is a study of cytomegalovirus exposure and HLA in healthy donors. Study outcomes and limitations: Presence/absence analyses took donor sequencing depth as roughly uniform. Researchers reported in a later analysis that a missense DCLRE1C variant was tied to TCR beta V- and J-gene trimming.

The PCR was carried out with 60 Vbeta primers and 13 Jbeta primers. Per the study methods: Some 12 million shared chains were among the roughly 80 million unique TCR beta chains that a later analysis counted. TCRdb keeps only in-frame clones here, not all; method: immunoSEQ multiplex PCR. V, J and clone size are taken as reported in that table, and D and trimming were inferred from the DNA itself. The sample records about 180,000 clones, around 80% being singletons. This clone has a single count. Its antigen is unknown. The germline V gene encodes CDR1 MDHEN and CDR2 SYDVKM. The V and J ends lost 4 bases and 5 bases respectively, with 17 bases between them. The length of the CDR3 is 15 residues.

This rearrangement joins TRBV28 to TRBJ2-5; possibly TRBD1 for D (5 bases). The receptor was derived from a girl aged 5-17 years in good health and CMV-seropositive. Input material: PBMCs. CDR3 protein: CASSSAPQGPETQYF. CDR3 DNA sequence: TGTGCCAGCAGTTCAGCCCCCCAGGGCCCGGAGACCCAGTACTTC.